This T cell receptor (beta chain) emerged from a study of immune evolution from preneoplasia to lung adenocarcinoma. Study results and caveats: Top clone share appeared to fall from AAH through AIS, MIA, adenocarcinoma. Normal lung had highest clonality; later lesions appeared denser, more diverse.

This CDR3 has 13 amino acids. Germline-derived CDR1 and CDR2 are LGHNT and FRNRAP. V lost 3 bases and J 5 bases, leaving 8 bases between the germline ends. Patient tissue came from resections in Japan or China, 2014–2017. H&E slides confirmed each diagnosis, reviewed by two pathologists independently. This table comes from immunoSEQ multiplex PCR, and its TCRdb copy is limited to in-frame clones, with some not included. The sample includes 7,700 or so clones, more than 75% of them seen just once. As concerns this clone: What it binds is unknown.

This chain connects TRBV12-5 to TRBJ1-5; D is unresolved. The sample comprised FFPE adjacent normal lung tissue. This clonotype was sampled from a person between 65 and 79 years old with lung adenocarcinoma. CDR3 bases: TGTGCTAGTGGTTTTGGGATCGATCAGCCCCAGCATTTT. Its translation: CASGFGIDQPQHF.